This T cell receptor (beta chain) appears in the sequencing data of a study of blood T cell repertoires in COVID-19 (dated by TCRdb to 2020 to 2021). Describing the broader study: Collaborator samples came from the United States, Italy and Spain and covered acute and convalescent phases of COVID-19. The material from the prospective study consisted of cDNA or gDNA derived from T cells, B-cell-depleted T cells, or PBMCs. The dataset comprised deeply sampled blood TCRbeta repertoires from subjects exposed to, actively infected with, or recovered from COVID-19. The repertoires were released in a freely available public database intended as a resource for research on the immune response to SARS-CoV-2. The samples were drawn from two sources: the first 160 participants of the ongoing ImmuneRACE study, and fewer than 1,500 subjects contributed by 6 global collaborators. Nearly every sample came with metadata listing a de-identified subject ID, COVID-19 status, age in years and sex. HLA class I and class II types, where available, came from metadata supplied by the sample provider rather than from assay-based typing.

On this clone itself: Its antigen specificity is not known. The sample holds no much larger clone one base away, and base qualities are not on file.

TCRbeta CDR3 regions were amplified from genomic DNA by means of the immunoSEQ Assay, a bias-controlled multiplex PCR. The published analysis was carried out like this. The number of nucleated cells in each sample was estimated by amplification of reference gene primers within the assay. Sequence reads were collapsed and filtered to measure the absolute abundance of every unique TCRbeta CDR3 rearrangement. Productive Simpson clonality was computed per sample as the square root of Simpson's diversity index over productive rearrangements. TCRdb mirrors the immuneACCESS table, restricted to in-frame sequences. Some clones are absent from its copies; in checked studies, under half trace to an unresolved V gene, and the reason for the others is unknown. From that table come the V and J calls and clone size; the DNA was used to work out D and trimming. For this sample there are roughly 260,000 clones; about nine tenths appear just once. The top ten clonotypes cover about 9.8% of the sample.

Results the study describes overall, beyond this receptor: How much clinical and demographic metadata was included differed by source and by participant, and the metadata was provided uncurated.

A second Seattle source provided samples from volunteer blood donors who had recovered from COVID-19. Each collaborating institution followed its own protocols to collect whole blood in K2EDTA tubes. Collaborator samples were shipped for TCRbeta analysis as frozen whole blood, isolated PBMCs, or DNA extracted from either sample type. V is cut by 5 bases and J by 12 bases, and the space between the germline ends is 17 bases. Spanning cysteine to phenylalanine, the CDR3 consists of 13 amino acids. The kept DNA is CDR3 alone, 39 bases in frame from the first base. According to the germline V gene, CDR1 reads MNHEY and CDR2 reads SVGAGI.

The rearrangement joined TRBV6-5 to TRBJ2-1; the D gene is not confidently resolved. This receptor was obtained from a man aged 35 to 55 who had recovered from COVID-19. Sample: peripheral blood. The DNA sequence is as follows: TGTGCCAGCAGTCCCCCCGCGTTACCCTGGCAGTTCTTC. This sequence encodes CASSPPALPWQFF.